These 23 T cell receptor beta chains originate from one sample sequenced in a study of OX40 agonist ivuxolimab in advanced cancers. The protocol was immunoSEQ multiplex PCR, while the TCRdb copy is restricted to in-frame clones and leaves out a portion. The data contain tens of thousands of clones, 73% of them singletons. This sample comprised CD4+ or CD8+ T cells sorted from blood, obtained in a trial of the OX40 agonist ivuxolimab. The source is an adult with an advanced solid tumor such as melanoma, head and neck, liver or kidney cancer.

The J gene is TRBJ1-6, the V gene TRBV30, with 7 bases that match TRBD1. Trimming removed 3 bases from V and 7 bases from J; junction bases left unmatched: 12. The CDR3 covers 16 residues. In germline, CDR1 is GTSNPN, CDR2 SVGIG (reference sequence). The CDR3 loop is CAWSAGGDSLNSPLHF. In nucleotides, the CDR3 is TGTGCCTGGAGCGCCGGCGGGGACAGCCTCAATTCACCCCTCCACTTT.

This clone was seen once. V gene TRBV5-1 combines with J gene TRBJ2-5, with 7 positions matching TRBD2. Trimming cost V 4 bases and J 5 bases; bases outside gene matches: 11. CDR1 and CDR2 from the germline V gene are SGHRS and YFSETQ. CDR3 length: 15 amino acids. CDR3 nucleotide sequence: TGCGCCAGCAGCACATACAGCGGGGAGGTGGAGACCCAGTACTTC. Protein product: CASSTYSGEVETQYF.

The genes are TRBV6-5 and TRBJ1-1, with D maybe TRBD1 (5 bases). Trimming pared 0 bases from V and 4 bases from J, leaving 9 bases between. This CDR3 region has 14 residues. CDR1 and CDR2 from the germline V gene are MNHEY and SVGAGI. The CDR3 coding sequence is TGTGCCAGCAGTTACTCGATGGGGGGCACTGAAGCTTTCTTT. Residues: CASSYSMGGTEAFF.

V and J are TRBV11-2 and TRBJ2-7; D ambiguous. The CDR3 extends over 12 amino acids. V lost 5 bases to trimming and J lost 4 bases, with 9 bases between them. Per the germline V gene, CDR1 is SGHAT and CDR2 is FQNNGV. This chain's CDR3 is CASSTLLYEQYF. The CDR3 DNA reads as TGTGCCAGCAGCACGTTGTTATACGAGCAGTACTTC.

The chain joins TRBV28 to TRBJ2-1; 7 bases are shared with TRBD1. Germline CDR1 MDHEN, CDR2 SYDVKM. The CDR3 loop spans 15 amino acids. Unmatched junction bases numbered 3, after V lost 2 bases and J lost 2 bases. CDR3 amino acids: CASSLQDRTYNEQFF. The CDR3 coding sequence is TGTGCCAGCAGTTTACAGGACAGGACCTACAATGAGCAGTTCTTC.

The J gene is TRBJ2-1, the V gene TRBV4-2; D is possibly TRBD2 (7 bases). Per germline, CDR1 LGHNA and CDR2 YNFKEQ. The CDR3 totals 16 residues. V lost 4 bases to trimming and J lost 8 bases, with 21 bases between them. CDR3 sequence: CASSLSKTGGWDEQFF. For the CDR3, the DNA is TGTGCCAGCAGCCTCAGCAAAACGGGGGGCTGGGATGAGCAGTTCTTC.

Written as DNA, the CDR3 is TGTGCCAGCAGAGACGGACCGTATGGCTACACCTTC. It translates to CASRDGPYGYTF. V gene TRBV2 combines with J gene TRBJ1-2, with D unresolved. CDR1 and CDR2 (germline): SNHLY, FYNNEI. V lost 6 bases and J lost 5, with 10 bases in between. The CDR3 totals 12 residues.

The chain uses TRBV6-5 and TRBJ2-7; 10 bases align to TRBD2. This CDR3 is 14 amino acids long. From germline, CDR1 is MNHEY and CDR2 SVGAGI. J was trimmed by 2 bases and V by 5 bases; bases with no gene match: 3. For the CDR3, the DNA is TGTGCCAGCAGTACAAGCGGGGGGGCCTACGAGCAGTACTTC. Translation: CASSTSGGAYEQYF.

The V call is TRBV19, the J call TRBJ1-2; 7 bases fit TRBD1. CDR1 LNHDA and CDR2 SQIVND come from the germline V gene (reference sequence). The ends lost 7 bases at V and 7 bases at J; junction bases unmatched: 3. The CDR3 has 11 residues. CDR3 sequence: CASTGTAGYTF. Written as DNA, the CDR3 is TGTGCCAGTACCGGGACAGCTGGCTACACCTTC.

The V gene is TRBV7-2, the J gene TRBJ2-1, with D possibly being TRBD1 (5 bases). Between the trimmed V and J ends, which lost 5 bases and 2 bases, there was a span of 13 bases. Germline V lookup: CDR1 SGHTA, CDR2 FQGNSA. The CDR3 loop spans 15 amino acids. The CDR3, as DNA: TGTGCCAGCAGCGCCAGGGCAGGAACCTACAATGAGCAGTTCTTC. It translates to CASSARAGTYNEQFF.

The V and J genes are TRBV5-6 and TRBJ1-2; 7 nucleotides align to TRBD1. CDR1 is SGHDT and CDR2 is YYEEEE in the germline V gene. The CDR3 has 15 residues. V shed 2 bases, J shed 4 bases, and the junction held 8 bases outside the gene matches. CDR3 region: CASSLDGQGGYGYTF. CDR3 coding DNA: TGTGCCAGCAGCTTAGATGGTCAGGGGGGCTATGGCTACACCTTC.

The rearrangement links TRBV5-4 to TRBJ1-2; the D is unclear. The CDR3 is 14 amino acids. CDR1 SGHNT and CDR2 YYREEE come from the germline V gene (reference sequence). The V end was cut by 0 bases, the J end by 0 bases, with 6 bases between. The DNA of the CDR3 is TGTGCCAGCAGCTTGGGCTCTACTAACTATGGCTACACCTTC. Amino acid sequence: CASSLGSTNYGYTF.

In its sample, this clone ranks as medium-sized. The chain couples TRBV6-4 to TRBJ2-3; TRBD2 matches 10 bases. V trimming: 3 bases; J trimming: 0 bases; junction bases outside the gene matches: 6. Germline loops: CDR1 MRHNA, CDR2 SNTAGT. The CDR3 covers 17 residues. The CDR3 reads CASSEGIAGGSTDTQYF. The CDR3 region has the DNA TGTGCCAGCAGTGAAGGGATAGCGGGGGGAAGCACAGATACGCAGTATTTT.

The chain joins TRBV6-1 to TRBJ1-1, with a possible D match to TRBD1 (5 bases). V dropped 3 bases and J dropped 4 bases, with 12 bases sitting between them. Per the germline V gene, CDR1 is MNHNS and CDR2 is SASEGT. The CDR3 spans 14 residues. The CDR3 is CASSEAGYITEAFF. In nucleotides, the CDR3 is TGTGCCAGCAGTGAGGCAGGGTATATCACTGAAGCTTTCTTT.

The CDR3 loop reads CAILTQDGSYEQYF. CDR3 in DNA: TGTGCCATCCTCACTCAGGACGGCTCCTACGAGCAGTACTTC. This chain connects TRBV10-3 to TRBJ2-7, with D uncertain. The V and J ends lost 8 bases and 0 bases respectively, with 14 bases between them. Looked up from germline, CDR1 is ENHRY and CDR2 is SYGVKD. The CDR3 has 14 residues.

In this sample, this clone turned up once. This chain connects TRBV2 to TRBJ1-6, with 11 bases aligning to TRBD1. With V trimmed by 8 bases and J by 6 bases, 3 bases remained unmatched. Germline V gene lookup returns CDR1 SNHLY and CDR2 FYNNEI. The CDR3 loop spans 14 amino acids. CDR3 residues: CASVGQGGNSPLHF. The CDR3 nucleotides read TGTGCCAGCGTGGGACAGGGGGGTAATTCACCCCTCCACTTT.

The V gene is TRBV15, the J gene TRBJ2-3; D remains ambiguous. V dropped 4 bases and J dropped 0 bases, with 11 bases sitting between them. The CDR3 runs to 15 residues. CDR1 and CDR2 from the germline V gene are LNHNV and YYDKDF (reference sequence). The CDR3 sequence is CATSTRFQSTDTQYF. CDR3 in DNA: TGTGCCACCAGCACGCGGTTCCAGAGCACAGATACGCAGTATTTT.

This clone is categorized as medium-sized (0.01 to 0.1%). The CDR3 nucleotides read TGTGCCAGCAGCCAAGTTGGGACAGGGGTACAGGGGGAAGCTTTCTTT. It is translated as CASSQVGTGVQGEAFF. This sequence joins TRBV14 and TRBJ1-1, with TRBD1 matching over 10 bases. Germline V gives CDR1 SGHDN, CDR2 FVKESK. Unmatched junction bases numbered 10, after V lost 1 base and J lost 8 bases. The CDR3 covers 16 residues.

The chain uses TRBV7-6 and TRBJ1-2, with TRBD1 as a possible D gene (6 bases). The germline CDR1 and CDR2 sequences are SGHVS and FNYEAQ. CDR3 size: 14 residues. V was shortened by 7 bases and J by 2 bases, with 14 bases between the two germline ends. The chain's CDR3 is CASTAGVGNYGYTF. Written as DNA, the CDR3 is TGTGCCAGCACGGCAGGGGTAGGGAACTATGGCTACACCTTC.

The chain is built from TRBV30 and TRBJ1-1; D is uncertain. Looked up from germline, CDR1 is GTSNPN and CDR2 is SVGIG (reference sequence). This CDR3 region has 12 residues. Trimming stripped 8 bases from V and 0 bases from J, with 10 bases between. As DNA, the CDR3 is TGTGCCGCCAACCCCGTGAACACTGAAGCTTTCTTT. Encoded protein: CAANPVNTEAFF.

The CDR3 loop is CASSPGTGTTEAFF. The CDR3 nucleotides read TGTGCCAGCAGCCCCGGGACAGGGACTACTGAAGCTTTCTTT. The V and J genes are TRBV7-9 and TRBJ1-1, with 9 bases identical to TRBD1. The CDR3 has 14 residues. Losses at the gene ends were 5 bases for V and 5 bases for J; bases not matched to a gene: 6. Germline lookup yields CDR1 SEHNR and CDR2 FQNEAQ (reference sequence).

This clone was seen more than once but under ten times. The CDR3 DNA is TGTGCCAGCAGTGCTGGGTATAGCAATCAGCCCCAGCATTTT. As protein: CASSAGYSNQPQHF. This chain uses TRBV6-5 with TRBJ1-5, with D uncertain. V dropped 5 bases and J dropped 0 bases, with 8 bases sitting between them. The germline gives CDR1 MNHEY, CDR2 SVGAGI. The length of the CDR3 is 14 residues.

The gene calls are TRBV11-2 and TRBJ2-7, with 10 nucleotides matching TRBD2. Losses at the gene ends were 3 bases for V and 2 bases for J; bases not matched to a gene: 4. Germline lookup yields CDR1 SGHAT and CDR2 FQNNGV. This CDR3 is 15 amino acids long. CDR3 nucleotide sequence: TGTGCCAGCAGCTTCGGACTAGCGGCTGCCTACGAGCAGTACTTC. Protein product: CASSFGLAAAYEQYF.